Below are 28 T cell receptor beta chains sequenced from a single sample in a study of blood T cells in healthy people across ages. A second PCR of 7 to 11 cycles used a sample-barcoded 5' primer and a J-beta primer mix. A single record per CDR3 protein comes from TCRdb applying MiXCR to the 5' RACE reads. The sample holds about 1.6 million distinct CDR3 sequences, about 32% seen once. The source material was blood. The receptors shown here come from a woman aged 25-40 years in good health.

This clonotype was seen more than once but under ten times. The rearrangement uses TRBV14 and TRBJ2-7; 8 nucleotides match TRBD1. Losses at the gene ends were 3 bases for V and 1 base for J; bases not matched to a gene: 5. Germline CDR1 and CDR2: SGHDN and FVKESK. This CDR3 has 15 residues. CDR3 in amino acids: CASSQRGQASYEQYF. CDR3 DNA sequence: TGTGCCAGCAGCCAGCGGGGACAGGCTTCCTACGAGCAGTACTTC.

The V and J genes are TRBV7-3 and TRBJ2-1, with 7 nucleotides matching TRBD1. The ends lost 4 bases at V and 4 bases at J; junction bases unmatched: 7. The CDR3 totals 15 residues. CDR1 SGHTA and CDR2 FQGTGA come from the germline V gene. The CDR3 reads CASSSSSGQYNEQFF. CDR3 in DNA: TGTGCCAGCAGCTCCTCATCGGGACAGTACAATGAGCAGTTCTTC.

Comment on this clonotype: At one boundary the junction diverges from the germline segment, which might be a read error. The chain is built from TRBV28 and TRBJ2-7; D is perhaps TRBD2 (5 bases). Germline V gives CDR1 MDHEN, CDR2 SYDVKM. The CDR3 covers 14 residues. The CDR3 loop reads CTSSSGKAAYEQYF. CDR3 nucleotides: TGTACCAGCAGTTCCGGGAAAGCAGCCTACGAGCAGTACTTC.

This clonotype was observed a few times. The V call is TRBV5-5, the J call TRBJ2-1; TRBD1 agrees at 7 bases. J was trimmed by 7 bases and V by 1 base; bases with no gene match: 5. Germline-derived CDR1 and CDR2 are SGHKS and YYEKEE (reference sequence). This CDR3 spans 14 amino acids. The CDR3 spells CASSLYRGKNEQFF. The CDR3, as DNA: TGTGCCAGCAGCTTGTACAGGGGCAAAAATGAGCAGTTCTTC.

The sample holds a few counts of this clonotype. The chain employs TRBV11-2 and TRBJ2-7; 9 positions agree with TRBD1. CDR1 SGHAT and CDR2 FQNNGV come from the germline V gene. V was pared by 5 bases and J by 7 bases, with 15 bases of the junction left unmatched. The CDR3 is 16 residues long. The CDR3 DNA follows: TGTGCCAGCAGCCCCCCTGGGGGACAGGGATATTGGGAGCAGTACTTC. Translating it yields CASSPPGGQGYWEQYF.

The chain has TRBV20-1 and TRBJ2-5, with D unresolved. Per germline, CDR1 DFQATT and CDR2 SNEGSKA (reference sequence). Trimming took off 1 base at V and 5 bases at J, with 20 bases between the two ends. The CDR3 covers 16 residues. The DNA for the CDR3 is TGCAGTGCTAGAGTCCCATGGGGTAGACGCCAGGAGACCCAGTACTTC. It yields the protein CSARVPWGRRQETQYF.

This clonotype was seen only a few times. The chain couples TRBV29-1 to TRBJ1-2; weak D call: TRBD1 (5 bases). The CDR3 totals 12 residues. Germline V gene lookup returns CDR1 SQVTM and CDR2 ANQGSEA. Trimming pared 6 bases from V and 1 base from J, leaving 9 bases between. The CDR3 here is CSVGTDNYGYTF. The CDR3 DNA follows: TGCAGCGTGGGGACCGATAACTATGGCTACACCTTC.

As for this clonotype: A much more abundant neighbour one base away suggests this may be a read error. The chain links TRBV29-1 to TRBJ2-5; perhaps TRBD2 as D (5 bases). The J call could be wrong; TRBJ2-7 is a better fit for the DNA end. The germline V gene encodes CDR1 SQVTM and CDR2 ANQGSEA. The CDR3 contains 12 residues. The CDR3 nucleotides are TGCAGCGGTGAAGGAGAGAGGGTCGAGCAGTACTTC. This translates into CSGEGERVEQYF.

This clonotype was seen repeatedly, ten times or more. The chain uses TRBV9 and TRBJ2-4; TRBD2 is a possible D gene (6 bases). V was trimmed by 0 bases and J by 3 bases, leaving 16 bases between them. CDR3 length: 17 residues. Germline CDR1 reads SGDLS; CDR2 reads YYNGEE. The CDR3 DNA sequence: TGTGCCAGCAGCGTAGGTGGAGGGGCAGCTTTCAAAAACATTCAGTACTTC. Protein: CASSVGGGAAFKNIQYF.

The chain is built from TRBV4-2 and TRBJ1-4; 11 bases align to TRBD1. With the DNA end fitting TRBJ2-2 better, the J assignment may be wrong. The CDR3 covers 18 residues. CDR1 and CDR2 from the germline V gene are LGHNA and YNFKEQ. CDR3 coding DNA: TGTGCCAGCAGCCAAGATGGAGGACAGGGGGCGCATCGAGGGGAGCTGTTTTTT. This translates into CASSQDGGQGAHRGELFF.

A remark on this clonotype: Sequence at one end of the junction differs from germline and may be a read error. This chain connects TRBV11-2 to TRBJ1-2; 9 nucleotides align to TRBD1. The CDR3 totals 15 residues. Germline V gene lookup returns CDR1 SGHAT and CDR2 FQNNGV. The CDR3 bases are TGTACCAGCAACTTACAGGACAGGGGAACCTATGGCTACACCTTC. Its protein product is CTSNLQDRGTYGYTF.

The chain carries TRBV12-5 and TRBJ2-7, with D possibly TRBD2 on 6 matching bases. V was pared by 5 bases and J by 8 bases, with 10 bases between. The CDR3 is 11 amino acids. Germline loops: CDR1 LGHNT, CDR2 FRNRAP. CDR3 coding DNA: TGTGCTAGTGGTAGTAGCGGCCAGCAGTACTTC. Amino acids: CASGSSGQQYF.

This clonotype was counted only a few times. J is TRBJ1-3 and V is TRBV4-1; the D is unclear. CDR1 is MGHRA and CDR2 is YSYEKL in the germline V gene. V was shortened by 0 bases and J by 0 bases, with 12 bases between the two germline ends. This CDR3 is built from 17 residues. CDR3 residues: CASSQERAGSSGNTIYF. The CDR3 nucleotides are TGCGCCAGCAGCCAAGAGAGGGCAGGCAGCTCTGGAAACACCATATATTTT.

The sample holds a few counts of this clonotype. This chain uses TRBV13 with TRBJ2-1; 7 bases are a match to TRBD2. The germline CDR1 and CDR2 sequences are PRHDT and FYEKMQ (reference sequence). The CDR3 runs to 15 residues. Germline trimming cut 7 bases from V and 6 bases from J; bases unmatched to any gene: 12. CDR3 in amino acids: CASISSLASGNEQFF. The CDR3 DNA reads TGTGCCAGCATCTCTAGTCTGGCTAGCGGCAATGAGCAGTTCTTC.

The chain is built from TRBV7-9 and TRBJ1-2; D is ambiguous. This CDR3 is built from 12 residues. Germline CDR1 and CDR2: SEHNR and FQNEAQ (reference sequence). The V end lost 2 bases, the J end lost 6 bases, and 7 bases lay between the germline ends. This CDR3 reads CASSLISDGYTF. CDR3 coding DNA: TGTGCCAGCAGCTTAATCTCGGATGGCTACACCTTC.

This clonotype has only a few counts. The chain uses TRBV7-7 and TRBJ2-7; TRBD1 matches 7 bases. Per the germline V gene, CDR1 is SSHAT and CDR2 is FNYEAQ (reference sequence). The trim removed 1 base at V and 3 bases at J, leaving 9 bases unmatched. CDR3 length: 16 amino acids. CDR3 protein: CASSLGGPGTDYEQYF. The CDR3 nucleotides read TGTGCCAGCAGCTTAGGGGGTCCCGGGACAGACTACGAGCAGTACTTC.

The CDR3 sequence is CASSWGQAHTGELFF. The DNA of the CDR3 is TGTGCCAGCAGCTGGGGACAGGCCCACACCGGGGAGCTGTTTTTT. The J gene is TRBJ2-2, the V gene TRBV7-3; 8 bases fit TRBD1. J was trimmed by 3 bases and V by 4 bases; bases with no gene match: 4. CDR3 length equals 15 residues. Germline assignment: CDR1 SGHTA and CDR2 FQGTGA.

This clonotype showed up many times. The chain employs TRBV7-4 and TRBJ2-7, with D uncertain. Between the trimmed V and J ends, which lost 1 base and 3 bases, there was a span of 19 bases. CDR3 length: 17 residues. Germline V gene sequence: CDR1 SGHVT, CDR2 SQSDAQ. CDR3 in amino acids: CASSLVFCQSLIYEQYF. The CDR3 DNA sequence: TGTGCCAGCAGCTTAGTTTTCTGCCAAAGCTTGATCTACGAGCAGTACTTC.

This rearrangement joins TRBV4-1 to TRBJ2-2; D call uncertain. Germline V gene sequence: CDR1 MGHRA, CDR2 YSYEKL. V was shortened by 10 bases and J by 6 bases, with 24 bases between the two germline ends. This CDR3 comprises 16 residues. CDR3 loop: CATRLGPDPRAGELFF. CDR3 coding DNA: TGCGCCACCCGATTGGGCCCCGACCCAAGGGCCGGGGAGCTGTTTTTT.

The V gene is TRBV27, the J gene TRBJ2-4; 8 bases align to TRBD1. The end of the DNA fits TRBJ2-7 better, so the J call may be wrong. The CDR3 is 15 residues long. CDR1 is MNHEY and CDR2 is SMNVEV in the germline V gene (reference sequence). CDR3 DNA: TGTGCCAGCAGTTTGCGGCAGGGGGCATTATACGAGCAGTACTTC. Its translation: CASSLRQGALYEQYF.

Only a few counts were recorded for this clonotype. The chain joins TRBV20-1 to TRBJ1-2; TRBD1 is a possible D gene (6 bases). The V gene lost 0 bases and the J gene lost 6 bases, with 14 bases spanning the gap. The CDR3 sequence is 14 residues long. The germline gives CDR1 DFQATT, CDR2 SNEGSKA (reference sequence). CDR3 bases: TGCAGTGCTAGAGATGGGGGGGCTTGGGATGGCTACACCTTC. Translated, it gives CSARDGGAWDGYTF.

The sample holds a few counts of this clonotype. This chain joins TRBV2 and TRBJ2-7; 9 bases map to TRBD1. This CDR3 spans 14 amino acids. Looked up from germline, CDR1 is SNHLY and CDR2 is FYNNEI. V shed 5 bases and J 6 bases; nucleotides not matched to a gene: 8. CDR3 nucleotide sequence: TGTGCCAGCAGTCGGGACAGGGTCTCCCTCGAGCAGTACTTC. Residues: CASSRDRVSLEQYF.

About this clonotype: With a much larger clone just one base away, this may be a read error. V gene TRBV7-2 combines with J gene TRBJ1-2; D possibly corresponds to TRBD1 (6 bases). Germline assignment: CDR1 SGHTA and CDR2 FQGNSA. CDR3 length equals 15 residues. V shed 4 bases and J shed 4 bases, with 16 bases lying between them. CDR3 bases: TGTGCCAGCAGCTCGACAGGTTCAGCTAGCTATGGCTACACCTTC. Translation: CASSSTGSASYGYTF.

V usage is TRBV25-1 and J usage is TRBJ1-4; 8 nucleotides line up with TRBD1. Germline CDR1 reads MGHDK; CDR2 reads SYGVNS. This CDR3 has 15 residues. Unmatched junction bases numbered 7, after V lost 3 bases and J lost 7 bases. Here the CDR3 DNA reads TGTGCCAGCAGTGATCCTAGACAGGGGCGTGAAAAACTGTTTTTT. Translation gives CASSDPRQGREKLFF.

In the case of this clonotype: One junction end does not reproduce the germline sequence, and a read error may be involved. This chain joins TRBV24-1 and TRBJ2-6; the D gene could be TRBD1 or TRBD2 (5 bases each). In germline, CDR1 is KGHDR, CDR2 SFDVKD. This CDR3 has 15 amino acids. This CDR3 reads CATSDSTSARDVRTF. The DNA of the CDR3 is TGTGCCACCAGTGATTCCACCTCAGCCCGGGACGTCCGGACTTTC.

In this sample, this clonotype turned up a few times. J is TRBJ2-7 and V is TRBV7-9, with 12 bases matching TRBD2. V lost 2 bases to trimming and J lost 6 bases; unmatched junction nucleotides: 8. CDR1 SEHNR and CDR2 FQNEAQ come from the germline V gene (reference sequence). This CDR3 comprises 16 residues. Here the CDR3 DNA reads TGTGCCAGCAGCTTATGGCTAGCGGGAGGGCCGGGCGAGCAGTACTTC. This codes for CASSLWLAGGPGEQYF.

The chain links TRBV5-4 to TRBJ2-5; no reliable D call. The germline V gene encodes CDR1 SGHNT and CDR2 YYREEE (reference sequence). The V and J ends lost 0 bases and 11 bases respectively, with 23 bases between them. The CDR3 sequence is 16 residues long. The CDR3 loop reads CASSLGVGKTYNEQYF. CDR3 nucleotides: TGTGCCAGCAGCTTGGGTGTAGGAAAAACTTACAATGAGCAGTACTTC.

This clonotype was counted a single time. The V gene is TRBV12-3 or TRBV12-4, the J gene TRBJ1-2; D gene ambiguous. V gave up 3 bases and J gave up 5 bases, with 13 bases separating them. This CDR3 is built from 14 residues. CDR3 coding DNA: TGTGCCAGCAGTTTTGGCCGTGTGGCGTATGGCTACACCTTC. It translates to CASSFGRVAYGYTF.